The clone carrying this T cell receptor beta chain appeared a single time. Its target is unknown. A read error may account for a junction end that differs from germline. This sample is part of a study of tumor and adjacent non-tumor tissue in lung cancer. The wider study: Histology: around twelve adenocarcinoma, a couple of squamous cell carcinoma, 1 small cell lung cancer. The study's findings and limits: Tumor repertoires had a smaller top 100 clone share than normal lung. TCR diversity was significantly greater in tumor than normal lung tissue.

Three rounds of nested PCR, following a modified ARM-PCR protocol, produced the TCRbeta library. Each CDR3 protein is one row after TCRdb ran MiXCR on the multiplex PCR reads. Of 200,000 or so distinct CDR3 sequences listed, about two thirds are singletons. The template was RNA from unsorted bulk tissue. Between August and November 2014, newly diagnosed, chemotherapy-naive lung cancer patients underwent thoracic surgery in China. This CDR3 is built from 17 residues. Germline values: CDR1 DFQATT, CDR2 SNEGSKA (reference sequence). The genes are TRBV20-1 and TRBJ1-5; possibly TRBD1 for D (5 bases). This clonotype originated in a man between 60 and 75 years old with non-small cell lung cancer. Source material: lung tumor tissue. CDR3 nucleotide sequence: TGCAGTGCTACACTCTCGATTCGGGGGTTAAGCAGTCAGCCCCAGCATTTT. This sequence encodes CSATLSIRGLSSQPQHF.